This TCR beta chain was recorded in a study of vaccination and CD4 T cells after COVID-19 (dated by TCRdb to 2021 to 2024). Broadly, across the study: Convalescent patients had a positive SARS-CoV-2 result on nasal swab PCR, and of these patients, several had mild disease and one had severe disease. Each participant got two doses of either the Pfizer-BioNTech BNT162b2 vaccine (n=8) or the Moderna mRNA-1273 vaccine (n=2). The cultures were stimulated with overlapping spike peptide pools from SARS-CoV-2 and from the common cold coronaviruses HCoV-NL63, HCoV-OC43 and HCoV-229E. Post-COVID blood samples from convalescent patients were collected a median of 101 days after diagnosis, with a range of about 30 to 170 days. The spike-specific CD4+ TCR repertoire was compared before and after mRNA vaccination in under 11 COVID-19 convalescent patients and a few infection-naive healthy vaccine recipients. In the convalescent cohort there were six males and four females, among whom were two Hispanic individuals, seven Caucasians, two Asians and one multiracial person. Post-vaccine blood samples were collected a median of approximately eleven weeks after the second vaccine dose, ranging from roughly 13 to 250 days. In control cultures, a CEFX viral epitope pool was used as positive control, an HIV-1 Nef peptide pool was used as negative control, or no peptide was added.

Study-wide findings and limitations: Of the vaccine-specific clones in convalescent patients, 304 of 307, or nearly all, reacted only to SARS-CoV-2 spike and did not cross-react with common cold coronaviruses. In convalescent patients, a median 86.3% of post-vaccine SARS-CoV-2-reactive clones were detected only after vaccination, and vaccine-specific priming was suggested by this finding. Only a relatively small number of convalescent patients were included in the study, and early timepoints following natural infection were not analyzed. Although the median number of SARS-CoV-2-reactive clonotypes went up from approximately 20 after infection to 30 to 45 after vaccination, the increase was not significant.

The protocol used for the library was PCR. DNA from cultured CD4+ T cells underwent TCR sequencing with the Oncomine TCR Beta short-read assay at the Johns Hopkins FTIC core. Genomic DNA was extracted from the cultured CD4+ T cells with the QIAamp micro DNA kit. The Oncomine TCR Beta libraries from cultured CD4+ T cells were pooled using unique dual indexes and then sequenced on an Illumina iSeq 100. As for how the authors treated the data: Non-productive sequences were removed, and CDR3s that did not start with C, did not end with F or W, or were shorter than 7 amino acids were discarded. Antigen-specific clonotypes were identified with the MANAFEST web application by comparing peptide-stimulated wells with reference and other culture wells. To be called positive, a clone needed an FDR below 0.05, an odds ratio above 5, and a productive frequency above 0.1% in at least two of three replicate wells. A clonotype counted as cross-reactive if it showed significant expansion both in the SARS-CoV-2 spike wells and in at least one common cold coronavirus spike condition. CDR3 homology was assessed with Levenshtein distances (stringdist) and unrooted phylogenetic trees (ape) in R version 3.6.1. The raw public reads went through TCRdb reprocessing: fastp at Q25, MiXCR clone calling, in-frame beta chains kept. Merged by CDR3 protein, the rows form single entries marked with the most common genes and DNA. For this entry, the V and J calls and clone size follow TCRdb and not the study's own pipeline. A total of approximately 18,000 distinct CDR3 sequences appear in this sample, around 28% of them only once. Together, the top ten hold about 15% of the sample.

V and J are trimmed by 3 bases and 6 bases, and the gene matches miss 8 bases of the junction. Including cysteine and phenylalanine, the CDR3 has 14 amino acids. The DNA shown is the 42-base CDR3, in frame from base 1. The germline V gene (reference sequence) provides CDR1 DFQATT and CDR2 SNEGSKA. On this clonotype itself: Its antigen is still unknown. The sample holds no much larger clone one base away, and base qualities are not on file.

The treatment or condition label, as the study defines it: approximately 9-day PBMC culture with coronavirus spike peptide pools or control peptides (ViraFEST assay). To expand antigen-specific T cells with peptide pools and then pick out the expanded clonotypes through TCR sequencing, the study relied on the ViraFEST assay. Positive SARS-CoV-2 PCR tests in the convalescent patients dated from March to December 2020, before Alpha, Beta and Delta variants emerged in the United States. Each well held 2.2 million or so PBMCs cultured with roughly 10 ug/ml peptide pools in IMDM containing approximately 5% human AB serum and approximately 10 IU/ml IL-2. On days 3 and 7, half of the culture medium was replaced with fresh IL-2-containing medium. Once the cells had been in culture for about 10 days, the EasySep CD4+ T cell isolation kit was used to isolate CD4+ T cells by negative selection. Ficoll-Paque Plus gradient centrifugation was used to isolate PBMCs from whole blood, and the isolated PBMCs were then either used fresh or cryopreserved at -140C. Each culture condition was generally run in triplicate wells.

Sequenced material: cultured CD4+ T cells from blood. The rearrangement combines TRBV20-1 with TRBJ1-2; 9 nucleotides in the junction match TRBD1. This TCR derives from a human donor with COVID-19. CDR3 loop: CSASRDREKHGYTF. The sequenced DNA: TGCAGTGCTAGCCGGGACAGGGAAAAGCATGGCTACACCTTC.